The following is a TCR beta chain sequence with its context. The target antigen is unknown. This entry comes from a study of T cell repertoires in cytomegalovirus infection. Study information: Well-studied HLA-B-restricted CMV epitopes were used in the study alongside recently identified HLA-C-restricted ones. Notes on the study in general: The ex vivo response showed dominance by HLA-C-restricted CMV-specific TCR beta clonotypes.

Using its own MiXCR run on the reads, TCRdb lists one record per CDR3 protein. The sample records more than 110,000 distinct CDR3 sequences, around 30% being singletons. Per germline, CDR1 MDHEN and CDR2 SYDVKM. V was trimmed by 7 bases and J by 0 bases, leaving 9 bases between them. This CDR3 spans 13 amino acids. The genes are TRBV28 and TRBJ1-1, with a weak D call TRBD1 (6 bases). Material: CD8+ T cells from cultured PBMCs, obtained from culture after CMV antigen stimulation. The receptor's source is a human donor in good health (CMV status not recorded). Some clones in this sample may be carry-over from other donors' samples. The CDR3 DNA sequence: TGTGCCAGCACCCAGGGGATGAACACTGAAGCTTTCTTT. Its translation: CASTQGMNTEAFF. Based on the CDR3 plus reference TRBV28 and TRBJ1-1, the full variable domain is DVKVTQSSRYLVKRTGEKVFLECVQDMDHENMFWYRQDPGLGLRLIYFSYDVKMKEKGDIPEGYSVSREKKERFSLILESASTNQTSMYLCASTQGMNTEAFFGQGTRLTVV.